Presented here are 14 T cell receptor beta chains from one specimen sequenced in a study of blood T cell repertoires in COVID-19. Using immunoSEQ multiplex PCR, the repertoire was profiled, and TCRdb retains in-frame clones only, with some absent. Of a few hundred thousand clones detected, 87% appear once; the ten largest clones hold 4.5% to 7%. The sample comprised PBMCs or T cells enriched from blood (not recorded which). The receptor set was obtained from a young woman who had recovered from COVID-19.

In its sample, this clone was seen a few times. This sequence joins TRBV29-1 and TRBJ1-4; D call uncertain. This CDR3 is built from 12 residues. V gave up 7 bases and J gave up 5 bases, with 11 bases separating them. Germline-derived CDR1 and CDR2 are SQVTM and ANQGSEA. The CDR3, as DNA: TGCAGCGGAGAAACTACGAATGAAAAACTGTTTTTT. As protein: CSGETTNEKLFF.

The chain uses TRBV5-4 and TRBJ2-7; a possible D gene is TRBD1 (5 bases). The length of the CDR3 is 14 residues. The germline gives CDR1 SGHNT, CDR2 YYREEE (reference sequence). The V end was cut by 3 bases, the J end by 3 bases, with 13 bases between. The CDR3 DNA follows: TGTGCCAGCAGCTCCCCGACAGCCCACTACGAGCAGTACTTC. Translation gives CASSSPTAHYEQYF.

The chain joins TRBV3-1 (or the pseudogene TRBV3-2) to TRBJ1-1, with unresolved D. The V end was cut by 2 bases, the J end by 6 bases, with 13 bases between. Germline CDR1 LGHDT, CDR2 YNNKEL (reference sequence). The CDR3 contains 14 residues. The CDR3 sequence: CASSQNSGLAEAFF. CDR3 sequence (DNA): TGTGCCAGCAGCCAAAACAGCGGTTTAGCTGAAGCTTTCTTT.

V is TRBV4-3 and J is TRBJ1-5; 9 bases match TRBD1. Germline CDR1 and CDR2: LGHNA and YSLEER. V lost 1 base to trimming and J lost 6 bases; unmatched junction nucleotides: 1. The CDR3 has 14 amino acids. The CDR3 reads CASSQGTGAQPQHF. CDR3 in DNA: TGCGCCAGCAGCCAAGGGACAGGGGCTCAGCCCCAGCATTTT.

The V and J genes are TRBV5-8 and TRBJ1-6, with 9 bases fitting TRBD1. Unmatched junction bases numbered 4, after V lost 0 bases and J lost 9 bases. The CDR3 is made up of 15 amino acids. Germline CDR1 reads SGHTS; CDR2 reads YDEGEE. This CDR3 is CASSLVDRGISPLHF. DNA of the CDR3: TGTGCCAGCAGCTTGGTTGACAGGGGGATTTCACCCCTCCACTTT. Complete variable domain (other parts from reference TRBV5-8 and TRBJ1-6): EAGVTQSPTHLIKTRGQQATLRCSPISGHTSVYWYQQALGLGLQFLLWYDEGEERNRGNFPPRFSGRQFPNYSSELNVNALELEDSALYLCASSLVDRGISPLHFGNGTRLTVT.

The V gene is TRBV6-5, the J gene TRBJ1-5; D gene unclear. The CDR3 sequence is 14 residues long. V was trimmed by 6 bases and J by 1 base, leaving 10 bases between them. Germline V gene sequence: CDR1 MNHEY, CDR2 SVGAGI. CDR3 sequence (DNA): TGTGCCAGCAGCAAGTCAGGAAGCAATCAGCCCCAGCATTTT. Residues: CASSKSGSNQPQHF.

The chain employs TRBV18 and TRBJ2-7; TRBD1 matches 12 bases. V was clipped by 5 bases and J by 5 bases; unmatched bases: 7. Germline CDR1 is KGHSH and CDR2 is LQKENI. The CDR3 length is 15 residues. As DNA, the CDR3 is TGTGCCAGCTCAGGGTTGGGACAGGGGGCAGACGAGCAGTACTTC. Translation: CASSGLGQGADEQYF. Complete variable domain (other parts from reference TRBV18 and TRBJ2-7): NAGVMQNPRHLVRRRGQEARLRCSPMKGHSHVYWYRQLPEEGLKFMVYLQKENIIDESGMPKERFSAEFPKEGPSILRIQQVVRGDSAAYFCASSGLGQGADEQYFGPGTRLTVT.

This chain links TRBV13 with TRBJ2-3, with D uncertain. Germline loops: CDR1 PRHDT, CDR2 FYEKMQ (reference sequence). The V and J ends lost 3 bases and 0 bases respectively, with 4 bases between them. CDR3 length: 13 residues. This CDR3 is CASSFSSTDTQYF. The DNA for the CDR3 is TGTGCCAGCAGCTTTTCTAGCACAGATACGCAGTATTTT.

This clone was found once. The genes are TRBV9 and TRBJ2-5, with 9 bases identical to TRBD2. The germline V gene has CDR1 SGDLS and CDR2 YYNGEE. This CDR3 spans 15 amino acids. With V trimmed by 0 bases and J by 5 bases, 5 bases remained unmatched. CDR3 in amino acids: CASSVAAGGLETQYF. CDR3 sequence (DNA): TGTGCCAGCAGCGTAGCGGCGGGGGGGCTTGAGACCCAGTACTTC.

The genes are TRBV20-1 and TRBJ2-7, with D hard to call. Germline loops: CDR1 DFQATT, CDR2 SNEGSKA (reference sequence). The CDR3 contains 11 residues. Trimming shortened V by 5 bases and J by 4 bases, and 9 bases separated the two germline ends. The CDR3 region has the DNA TGCAGTGCTGAGATGGAGTACGAGCAGTACTTC. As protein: CSAEMEYEQYF.

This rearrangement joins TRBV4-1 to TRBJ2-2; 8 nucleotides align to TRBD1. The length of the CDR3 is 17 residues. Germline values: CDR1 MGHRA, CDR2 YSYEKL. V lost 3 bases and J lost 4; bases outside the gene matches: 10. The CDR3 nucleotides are TGCGCCAGCAGCCACCCACCGGGACAGGCTCCCACCGGGGAGCTGTTTTTT. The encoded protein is CASSHPPGQAPTGELFF.

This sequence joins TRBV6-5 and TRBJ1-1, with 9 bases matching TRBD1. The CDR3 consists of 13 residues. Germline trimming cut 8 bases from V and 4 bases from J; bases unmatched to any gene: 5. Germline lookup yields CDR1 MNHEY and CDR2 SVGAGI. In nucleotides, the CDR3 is TGTGCCAGCGGCGGGACAGGGACCACTGAAGCTTTCTTT. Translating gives CASGGTGTTEAFF.

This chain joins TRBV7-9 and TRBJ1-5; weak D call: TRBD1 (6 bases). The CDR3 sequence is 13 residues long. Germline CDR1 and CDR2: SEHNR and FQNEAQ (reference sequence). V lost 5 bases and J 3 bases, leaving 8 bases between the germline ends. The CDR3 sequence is CASSRQANQPQHF. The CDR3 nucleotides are TGTGCCAGCAGCCGACAGGCCAATCAGCCCCAGCATTTT.

CDR3 bases: TGTGCCAGCAGTCCGTCTGGAAACACCATATATTTT. Protein product: CASSPSGNTIYF. The chain links TRBV6-5 to TRBJ1-3; D is undetermined. With 5 bases removed from V and 1 base from J, the gap between germline ends came to 3 bases. Germline-derived CDR1 and CDR2 are MNHEY and SVGAGI. The CDR3 consists of 12 residues.